The source of this T cell receptor (beta chain) is a study of regulatory T cells in long-lasting Graves disease. In building TCR beta libraries, iRepertoire HTBI primers were used together with Arm-PCR of CDR3 regions. TCRdb passed the multiplex PCR reads through MiXCR, listing each CDR3 protein once. The sample records around 450,000 distinct CDR3 sequences, more than 13% being singletons. Time point here: newly diagnosed GD, antithyroid drugs for less than 3 months. The authors made the TCR library using RNA they extracted from PBMCs. The CDR3 runs to 15 residues. The trim removed 6 bases at V and 6 bases at J, leaving 6 bases unmatched. Germline V gives CDR1 MNHEY, CDR2 SMNVEV (reference sequence). This clonotype appeared many times. Another study also made use of these data, one on T cells in Graves' hyperthyroidism and ophthalmopathy.

V and J are TRBV27 and TRBJ1-6; 9 bases align to TRBD1. This receptor was identified in a woman aged 25-40 years with Graves disease. The source material was peripheral blood mononuclear cells (PBMCs), sampled at new diagnosis, from a patient treated with antithyroid drugs. CDR3 DNA sequence: TGTGCCAGCAGCCCAAGGACAGGGGCTAATTCACCCCTCCACTTT. Residues: CASSPRTGANSPLHF.